A single sample is the source of the 9 T cell receptor beta chains below, sequenced in a study of siplizumab effects on memory and regulatory T cells. Sequenced by immunoSEQ multiplex PCR; TCRdb stores in-frame clones only, minus some. This sample carries roughly 80,000 clones, over 80% of them seen once, and the ten largest clones take about 1.4%. Material for sequencing was Tregs sorted from blood. Receptor source: a human donor in good health.

This chain connects TRBV6-5 to TRBJ2-1; 11 positions agree with TRBD2. The CDR3 is 15 residues long. With V trimmed by 5 bases and J by 4 bases, 4 bases remained unmatched. Germline V gene lookup returns CDR1 MNHEY and CDR2 SVGAGI. The CDR3 is CASSPGTSGYNEQFF. The CDR3 DNA sequence: TGTGCCAGCAGTCCCGGGACTAGCGGTTACAATGAGCAGTTCTTC.

This chain uses TRBV5-4 with TRBJ2-4, with D perhaps being TRBD1 or TRBD2 (5 bases each). The CDR3 extends over 14 amino acids. Germline lookup yields CDR1 SGHNT and CDR2 YYREEE (reference sequence). V shed 3 bases and J shed 5 bases, with 12 bases lying between them. Here the CDR3 reads CASSSKGPENIQYF. The CDR3 DNA sequence: TGTGCCAGCAGCTCAAAGGGACCCGAAAACATTCAGTACTTC.

Here the CDR3 reads CASSFLGGGPRADTQYF. The CDR3, as DNA: TGTGCCAGCAGCTTTTTAGGCGGGGGGCCTAGGGCAGATACGCAGTATTTT. This rearrangement joins TRBV5-4 to TRBJ2-3, with 8 nucleotides matching TRBD2. This CDR3 region has 17 residues. Germline V gene data show CDR1 as SGHNT and CDR2 as YYREEE (reference sequence). Trimming removed 2 bases from V and 4 bases from J; junction bases left unmatched: 12.

The genes are TRBV5-1 and TRBJ2-3; TRBD2 matches at 10 bases. Trimming at V came to 8 bases and at J to 1 base, leaving 4 bases not matched to a gene. This CDR3 is built from 14 residues. The V gene's germline CDR1 is SGHRS and CDR2 YFSETQ. The CDR3 reads CASRAGGRTDTQYF. DNA for the CDR3: TGCGCCAGTAGAGCGGGGGGGCGCACAGATACGCAGTATTTT.

The chain couples TRBV5-6 to TRBJ1-3; D is unresolved. Germline CDR1 SGHDT, CDR2 YYEEEE. The CDR3 has 11 residues. V was cut by 4 bases and J by 8 bases, with 7 bases left in between. The DNA of the CDR3 is TGTGCCAGCAGCCAGGATCACACCATATATTTT. Amino acid sequence: CASSQDHTIYF.

The rearrangement uses TRBV29-1 and TRBJ1-1, with D possibly being TRBD1 (6 bases). Per the germline V gene, CDR1 is SQVTM and CDR2 is ANQGSEA. This CDR3 comprises 13 residues. V was cut by 7 bases and J by 4 bases, with 16 bases left in between. The CDR3 loop reads CSGSTGIGTEAFF. The CDR3, as DNA: TGCAGCGGATCAACAGGGATCGGCACTGAAGCTTTCTTT.

This chain connects TRBV7-2 to TRBJ1-5; D unclear. The CDR3 spans 13 residues. V lost 0 bases and J lost 4, with 4 bases in between. Germline V gives CDR1 SGHTA, CDR2 FQGNSA. The CDR3 DNA sequence: TGTGCCAGCAGCTTAGCGCCAAATCAGCCCCAGCATTTT. The encoded protein is CASSLAPNQPQHF.

The chain combines TRBV28 with TRBJ2-3; TRBD1 agrees at 7 bases. The length of the CDR3 is 15 residues. The V segment lost 5 bases and the J segment 6 bases; nucleotides outside the gene matches: 11. Germline-derived CDR1 and CDR2 are MDHEN and SYDVKM. CDR3 region: CASSPHRQGGDTQYF. The CDR3 bases are TGTGCCAGCAGTCCCCACCGACAGGGTGGTGATACGCAGTATTTT.

This sequence joins TRBV6-5 and TRBJ2-1; 9 bases match TRBD2. This CDR3 region has 15 residues. Germline CDR1 is MNHEY and CDR2 is SVGAGI. The ends lost 6 bases at V and 4 bases at J; junction bases unmatched: 7. CDR3 sequence: CASSGLAGPYNEQFF. In DNA, the CDR3 is TGTGCCAGCAGCGGTCTAGCGGGACCTTACAATGAGCAGTTCTTC.